This TCR beta chain was retrieved from a study of T-cell memory formation after mild COVID-19. For the study at large: The TCR clusters were mostly specific to one donor. The study's findings and limits: The study found balanced CD4/CD8 in clones contracting day 15 to 85 and a CD4+ lean in later expanders.

CDR1 is SGHTA and CDR2 is FQGNSA in the germline V gene. The CDR3 extends over 16 amino acids. V shed 5 bases and J shed 5 bases, with 19 bases lying between them. TCRdb itself ran the 5' RACE reads through MiXCR, one entry per CDR3 protein. Of 350,000 or so distinct CDR3 sequences in the sample, roughly 13% are singletons; the top ten hold 20% to 25%. This clonotype appeared a few times. Its antigen remains unidentified. The V call is TRBV7-2, the J call TRBJ1-5, with D maybe TRBD1 (5 bases). Specimen: PBMCs or a T cell subset sorted from them (not recorded which). This receptor was obtained from a young man who had mild COVID-19 (a few samples of this study predate the infection). Cell type and time point are not known. The CDR3 DNA follows: TGTGCCAGCAGCCCTACCTGGGGGGAGTGGGATCAGCCCCAGCATTTT. Translating it yields CASSPTWGEWDQPQHF.